The 8 T cell receptor delta chains below come from one sample, sequenced in a study of gamma-delta T cells after stem cell transplantation. TCRdb reanalyzed the RT-PCR reads using CATT. The profile covers some 200 delta-chain clones, with 5.6% appearing a single time and approximately 95% taken by the ten largest. The sequenced sample consisted of gamma-delta T cells. These receptors came from a human donor. It is not recorded whose cells these are; they may come from a transplant donor.

This sequence joins TRDV2 and TRDJ1, with TRDD3 matching 7 bases. From germline, CDR1 is GEAIGNYY and CDR2 EKD. J gave up 0 bases and V 3 bases, and 12 bases lay outside the gene matches. The CDR3 covers 17 residues. CDR3 protein: CACDPAEGDSYTDKLIF. CDR3 nucleotide sequence: TGTGCCTGTGACCCCGCCGAGGGGGATTCGTACACCGATAAACTCATCTTT.

This clone has only a few counts. A far larger clone is one base from this, pointing to a likely read error. The sample contains more than one DNA sequence encoding this CDR3. The gene calls are TRDV2 and TRDJ1; TRDD3 matches 12 bases. V lost 4 bases, J lost 0 bases, and 8 bases stayed unmatched. Germline V gene lookup returns CDR1 GEAIGNYY and CDR2 EKD. This CDR3 spans 17 amino acids. CDR3 in DNA: TGTGCCTGTGAACGGCTGGGGGATACGAGGTACACCGATAAACTCATCTTT. It translates to CACERLGDTRYTDKLIF.

This clone was found a few times. TCRdb lists the protein of a much larger clone for this DNA, which differs at residue 9, so this is likely a read error; the protein given here is translated from the DNA itself. The chain recombines TRDV2 with TRDJ1; 10 bases map to TRDD3. The ends lost 4 bases at V and 0 bases at J; junction bases unmatched: 10. The CDR3 loop spans 17 amino acids. Germline V gene sequence: CDR1 GEAIGNYY, CDR2 EKD. The CDR3 here is CACERLGDARYTDKLIF. The CDR3 nucleotides are TGTGCCTGTGAACGACTGGGGGATGCGAGGTACACCGATAAACTCATCTTT.

By sample fraction, this clone is medium-sized (0.01 to 0.1%). Only one base separates this from a far larger clonotype, so it likely reflects a read error. The J gene is TRDJ1, the V gene TRDV1; 8 bases line up with TRDD3. CDR3 length: 24 amino acids. Trimming at V came to 0 bases and at J to 1 base, leaving 28 bases not matched to a gene. Germline CDR1 reads TSWWSYY; CDR2 reads QGS. CDR3 sequence (DNA): TGTGCTCTTGGGGAACTGCACGGGCCCCTTTACTGGGGGCCGACTCCGAGAACCACCGATAAACTCATCTTT. Protein sequence: CALGELHGPLYWGPTPRTTDKLIF.

As regards this clone: This could be a read error, since a much larger clone is one nucleotide away. The rearrangement uses TRDV1 and TRDJ1; the match to TRDD3 covers 8 bases. CDR1 TSWWSYY and CDR2 QGS come from the germline V gene. CDR3 length equals 23 residues. The CDR3 reads CALGTRAFRPPLGATMRSDKLTF. Here the CDR3 DNA reads TGTGCTCTTGGGACCCGTGCATTTCGACCGCCACTGGGGGCTACTATGAGGTCCGATAAACTCACCTTT.

This clone qualifies as medium-sized. A read error likely explains this, since a far larger clone differs by one base. The chain joins TRDV1 to TRDJ1, with no clear D. Germline assignment: CDR1 TSWWSYY and CDR2 QGS. V was trimmed by 0 bases and J by 6 bases, leaving 20 bases between them. The CDR3 totals 17 residues. Written as DNA, the CDR3 is TGTGCTCTTGGGGAACTCCCGCGCCACCACCTGACCAATAAACTCATCTTT. Translated, it gives CALGELPRHHLTNKLIF.

The CDR3 sequence: CALGERTRYPSLLGFDVLGDTRGMYTDKLIF. DNA of the CDR3: TGTGCTCTTGGGGAACGCACGCGCTATCCTTCCCTACTGGGGTTTGACGTACTGGGGGATACAAGAGGGATGTACACCGATAAACTCATCTTT. The chain links TRDV1 to TRDJ1; TRDD3 agrees at 12 bases. The germline V gene encodes CDR1 TSWWSYY and CDR2 QGS. V shed 1 base and J 0 bases; nucleotides not matched to a gene: 45. The CDR3 is made up of 31 amino acids.

This clone turned up a few times. The protein that TCRdb holds for this DNA derives from a much larger clone and differs from the translated DNA at residue 11, which likely indicates a read error; the protein shown here is translated from the DNA. V usage is TRDV2 and J usage is TRDJ1; 13 nucleotides line up with TRDD3. From germline, CDR1 is GEAIGNYY and CDR2 EKD. V gave up 4 bases and J gave up 1 base; unmatched junction bases: 8. The CDR3 totals 17 residues. The CDR3 sequence is CACERLGDTRCTDKLIF. CDR3 coding DNA: TGTGCCTGTGAACGACTGGGGGATACGAGGTGCACCGATAAACTCATCTTT.